The 6 T cell receptor beta chains reported below all come from one sample, sequenced in a study of PD-1 blockade in classical Hodgkin lymphoma. Using immunoSEQ multiplex PCR, the repertoire was profiled, and TCRdb retains in-frame clones only, with some absent. The table records about 97,000 clones, roughly 88% of them present only once. All patients experienced relapse after autologous stem cell transplantation, and brentuximab vedotin exposure was variable. This specimen consisted of peripheral blood mononuclear cells (PBMCs), obtained at baseline. These receptors came from a human donor with classical Hodgkin lymphoma.

This clone occurred once. The chain uses TRBV5-1 and TRBJ2-5; 9 bases map to TRBD1. Germline lookup yields CDR1 SGHRS and CDR2 YFSETQ. The CDR3 runs to 14 residues. Trimming took 4 bases from V and 8 from J; bases not matched to a gene: 9. The CDR3 loop reads CASSGDRAEGTQYF. CDR3 bases: TGCGCCAGCAGCGGGGACAGGGCGGAAGGAACCCAGTACTTC.

This rearrangement joins TRBV11-3 to TRBJ2-1; D is perhaps TRBD2 (6 bases). V was pared by 6 bases and J by 2 bases, with 14 bases between. CDR1 is SGHNT, CDR2 YENEEA, per germline. There are 15 residues in the CDR3. CDR3 DNA: TGTGCCAGCAGTTTCGAGGGAGGCACCTACAATGAGCAGTTCTTC. Encoded protein: CASSFEGGTYNEQFF.

The chain carries TRBV5-6 and TRBJ1-2; 7 positions agree with TRBD1. The CDR3 runs 16 residues. Germline V CDR1 and CDR2: SGHDT, YYEEEE. The V segment lost 2 bases and the J segment 5 bases; nucleotides outside the gene matches: 12. The CDR3 protein is CASSFRGDTSIYGYTF. The CDR3 nucleotides are TGTGCCAGCAGCTTCAGGGGGGACACCTCCATTTATGGCTACACCTTC.

This chain uses TRBV5-1 with TRBJ2-7; 7 bases align to TRBD1. The CDR3 runs to 14 residues. V was clipped by 0 bases and J by 4 bases; unmatched bases: 4. CDR1 is SGHRS and CDR2 is YFSETQ in the germline V gene. CDR3 bases: TGCGCCAGCAGCTTGGACAGGGGTGCTTACGAGCAGTACTTC. This gives the protein CASSLDRGAYEQYF. Full variable domain (remainder filled in from reference TRBV5-1 and TRBJ2-7): KAGVTQTPRYLIKTRGQQVTLSCSPISGHRSVSWYQQTPGQGLQFLFEYFSETQRNKGNFPGRFSGRQFSNSRSEMNVSTLELGDSALYLCASSLDRGAYEQYFGPGTRLTVT.

The chain joins TRBV7-3 to TRBJ2-2; TRBD1 matches at 9 bases. In germline, CDR1 is SGHTA, CDR2 FQGTGA. This CDR3 is built from 14 residues. V was clipped by 5 bases and J by 7 bases; unmatched bases: 5. CDR3 in DNA: TGTGCCAGCAGCGTGACAGGGGGTGGCGGGGAGCTGTTTTTT. Protein: CASSVTGGGGELFF. Full variable domain (rest looked up from reference TRBV7-3 and TRBJ2-2): GAGVSQTPSNKVTEKGKYVELRCDPISGHTALYWYRQSLGQGPEFLIYFQGTGAADDSGLPNDRFFAVRPEGSVSTLKIQRTERGDSAVYLCASSVTGGGGELFFGEGSRLTVL.

V and J are TRBV5-1 and TRBJ2-2, with 8 bases lining up with TRBD2. Per the germline V gene, CDR1 is SGHRS and CDR2 is YFSETQ. The length of the CDR3 is 14 residues. Trimming removed 0 bases from V and 6 bases from J; junction bases left unmatched: 1. The CDR3 DNA reads as TGCGCCAGCAGCTTGGCGGGGGGGGCCGGGGAGCTGTTTTTT. Its protein product is CASSLAGGAGELFF.